This TCR beta chain was sequenced for a study of metastatic and nonmetastatic thyroid tumors. As for the study in general: The study looked at repertoires side by side in blood and in tumor or nodule tissue from malignant and benign thyroid patients. Study observations and caveats: Relative to benign nodules, malignant thyroid tumors were reportedly characterized by significantly elevated TCR beta diversity in blood and tumor.

This clone was recorded many times. Its target is unknown. CDR3 length: 15 residues. V was clipped by 5 bases and J by 8 bases; unmatched bases: 8. As handled by the study authors: CDR3 differences across clinicopathological groups were used to build a distant-metastasis classifier for papillary thyroid cancer. TCRdb reanalyzed the PCR reads via MiXCR. These V and J calls are TCRdb output, not the study's own analysis. The repertoire holds around 70,000 clones, with roughly 18% as singletons. The entire patient cohort was treatment-naive prior to thyroid surgery. Source material: blood. The source of this sequence is a female donor with papillary thyroid cancer or a benign thyroid nodule (not recorded which). Some clones in this sample may be carry-over from other donors' samples. The chain carries TRBV12-3 or TRBV12-4 and TRBJ2-1, with 11 nucleotides matching TRBD2. In nucleotides, the CDR3 is TGTGCCAGCAGTCAACTAGCGGGAGTATCCGATGAGCAGTTCTTC. This gives the protein CASSQLAGVSDEQFF.